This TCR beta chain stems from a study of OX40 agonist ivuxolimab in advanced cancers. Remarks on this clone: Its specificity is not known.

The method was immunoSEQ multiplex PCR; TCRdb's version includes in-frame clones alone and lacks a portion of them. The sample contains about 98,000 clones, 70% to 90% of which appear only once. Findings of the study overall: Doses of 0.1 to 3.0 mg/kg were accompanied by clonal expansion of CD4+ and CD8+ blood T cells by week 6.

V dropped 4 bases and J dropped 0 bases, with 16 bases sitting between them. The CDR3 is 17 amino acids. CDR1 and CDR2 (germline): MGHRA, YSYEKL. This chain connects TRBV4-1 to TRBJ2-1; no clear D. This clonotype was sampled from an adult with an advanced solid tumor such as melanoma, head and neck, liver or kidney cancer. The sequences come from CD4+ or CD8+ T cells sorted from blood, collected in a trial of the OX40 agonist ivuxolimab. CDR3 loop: CASSPEDRSYSYNEQFF. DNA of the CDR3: TGCGCCAGCAGCCCAGAGGACCGTAGCTACTCCTACAATGAGCAGTTCTTC.